There are many counts of the clone carrying this T cell receptor (beta chain). The sample belongs to a study of Graves' ophthalmopathy and Graves' hyperthyroidism. Only newly diagnosed hyperthyroidism patients aged 18 to 65, with under 2 months' duration, were enrolled. The PBMC fraction was derived from over 9 ml of fresh peripheral blood. The germline V gene encodes CDR1 SGHRS and CDR2 YFSETQ. The CDR3 extends over 16 amino acids. The V gene lost 6 bases and the J gene lost 0 bases, with 18 bases spanning the gap. CDR3 regions of TCR beta were amplified from RNA transcripts. Second-round multiplex PCR came after a first-round RT-PCR that employed HTBI primers. TCRdb itself ran the multiplex PCR reads through MiXCR, one entry per CDR3 protein. The table includes over 500,000 distinct CDR3 sequences, about 20% detected once.

The source of this sequence is a woman under 30 with stable Graves' hyperthyroidism. Some clones in this sample may be carry-over from other donors' samples. Sequencing input: peripheral blood. The chain recombines TRBV5-1 with TRBJ1-1; D gene uncertain. Here the CDR3 reads CASTQEWQAMNTEAFF. CDR3 nucleotides: TGCGCCAGCACCCAAGAGTGGCAAGCGATGAACACTGAAGCTTTCTTT.